The 11 T cell receptor beta chains below all came from one sample that was sequenced in a study of OX40 agonist ivuxolimab in advanced cancers. Clones were read by immunoSEQ multiplex PCR, and TCRdb kept only the in-frame ones, dropping some. The table includes about 90,000 clones, around 90% detected once. Sequencing was performed on CD4+ or CD8+ T cells sorted from blood, taken in a trial of the OX40 agonist ivuxolimab. These receptors were taken from an adult with an advanced solid tumor such as melanoma, head and neck, liver or kidney cancer.

J is TRBJ2-1 and V is TRBV5-1, with 9 nucleotides matching TRBD2. The CDR3 length is 15 residues. Germline lookup yields CDR1 SGHRS and CDR2 YFSETQ. After removal of 7 bases from V and 4 bases from J, the junction contained 9 bases not matched to a gene. In DNA, the CDR3 is TGCGCCAGCTATCCGCTAGCGGGATCGTACAATGAGCAGTTCTTC. Its protein is CASYPLAGSYNEQFF. Based on the CDR3 plus reference TRBV5-1 and TRBJ2-1, the full variable domain is KAGVTQTPRYLIKTRGQQVTLSCSPISGHRSVSWYQQTPGQGLQFLFEYFSETQRNKGNFPGRFSGRQFSNSRSEMNVSTLELGDSALYLCASYPLAGSYNEQFFGPGTRLTVL.

V usage is TRBV5-1 and J usage is TRBJ2-5; 14 bases agree with TRBD2. In germline, CDR1 is SGHRS, CDR2 YFSETQ. The CDR3 contains 17 residues. V dropped 4 bases and J dropped 4; count of bases not matched to a gene: 9. The CDR3 DNA reads TGCGCCAGCAGCCTAACGGGACTAGCGGGAGTGGGAGAGACCCAGTACTTC. The encoded protein is CASSLTGLAGVGETQYF.

The J gene is TRBJ2-5, the V gene TRBV5-6, with 12 bases matching TRBD2. Looked up from germline, CDR1 is SGHDT and CDR2 is YYEEEE. The CDR3 runs 16 residues. J gave up 4 bases and V 4 bases, and 8 bases lay outside the gene matches. CDR3 in amino acids: CASSVYTGLAGETQYF. The CDR3 DNA sequence: TGTGCCAGCAGCGTCTACACGGGACTAGCGGGAGAGACCCAGTACTTC.

The chain's CDR3 is CASNGGTSYEQYF. As DNA, the CDR3 is TGTGCCAGCAACGGCGGCACCTCCTACGAGCAGTACTTC. The chain has TRBV6-1 and TRBJ2-5; no clear D. The DNA end lines up better with TRBJ2-7; the J call may be wrong. The CDR3 is 13 residues long. Per the germline V gene, CDR1 is MNHNS and CDR2 is SASEGT.

This sequence joins TRBV4-3 and TRBJ1-3, with a tentative D call TRBD1 (5 bases). Trimming shortened V by 0 bases and J by 0 bases, and 12 bases separated the two germline ends. The length of the CDR3 is 17 residues. The germline gives CDR1 LGHNA, CDR2 YSLEER. The CDR3: CASSQDLGPRSGNTIYF. CDR3 DNA: TGCGCCAGCAGCCAAGATCTGGGACCGCGCTCTGGAAACACCATATATTTT.

V and J are TRBV28 and TRBJ2-5; D call uncertain. The V gene's germline CDR1 is MDHEN and CDR2 SYDVKM. CDR3 size: 13 residues. Trimming removed 3 bases from V and 0 bases from J, with 5 bases in between. CDR3 in amino acids: CASSLLYQETQYF. The CDR3 DNA follows: TGTGCCAGCAGTTTGTTATACCAAGAGACCCAGTACTTC.

This clone was seen only once. This chain connects TRBV5-8 to TRBJ2-5, with D perhaps matching TRBD1 or TRBD2 (5 bases each). This CDR3 has 13 residues. CDR1 SGHTS and CDR2 YDEGEE come from the germline V gene. Deletions cut 6 bases from V and 4 bases from J, with 13 bases between. CDR3 protein: CASTPSGAETQYF. The DNA for the CDR3 is TGTGCCAGCACACCGTCCGGGGCAGAGACCCAGTACTTC. Using reference TRBV5-8 and TRBJ2-5 for the parts outside the CDR3, the full variable domain is EAGVTQSPTHLIKTRGQQATLRCSPISGHTSVYWYQQALGLGLQFLLWYDEGEERNRGNFPPRFSGRQFPNYSSELNVNALELEDSALYLCASTPSGAETQYFGPGTRLLVL.

This clone was seen only once. V and J are TRBV7-9 and TRBJ2-7, with D possibly matching TRBD2 (6 bases). The ends were cut back, 5 bases at V and 0 bases at J, with 14 bases in the middle. The CDR3 is 15 amino acids. Germline values: CDR1 SEHNR, CDR2 FQNEAQ (reference sequence). CDR3 DNA: TGTGCCAGCAGCGCCCGCGGGACGGACTCCTACGAGCAGTACTTC. Its protein product is CASSARGTDSYEQYF.

CDR3 region: CASSTSPLKSSYEQYF. The DNA for the CDR3 is TGTGCCAGCTCAACGTCGCCACTAAAGAGCTCCTACGAGCAGTACTTC. The chain carries TRBV18 and TRBJ2-7; the D is unclear. The CDR3 is made up of 16 amino acids. Germline CDR1 is KGHSH and CDR2 is LQKENI. Trimming stripped 5 bases from V and 0 bases from J, with 17 bases between. The whole variable domain, remainder taken from reference TRBV18 and TRBJ2-7, is NAGVMQNPRHLVRRRGQEARLRCSPMKGHSHVYWYRQLPEEGLKFMVYLQKENIIDESGMPKERFSAEFPKEGPSILRIQQVVRGDSAAYFCASSTSPLKSSYEQYFGPGTRLTVT.

J is TRBJ1-2 and V is TRBV14; D remains ambiguous. The V end was cut by 1 base, the J end by 6 bases, with 15 bases between. Per the germline V gene, CDR1 is SGHDN and CDR2 is FVKESK. The CDR3 runs to 15 residues. Written as DNA, the CDR3 is TGTGCCAGCAGCCAAGGGCTTGGCACTACTAATGGCTACACCTTC. Translated, it gives CASSQGLGTTNGYTF.

V and J are TRBV7-3 and TRBJ1-1; D gene ambiguous. V was pared by 5 bases and J by 0 bases, with 7 bases between. Germline loops: CDR1 SGHTA, CDR2 FQGTGA. The CDR3 totals 13 residues. The CDR3 is CASSLTVNTEAFF. DNA for the CDR3: TGTGCCAGCAGCCTTACAGTGAACACTGAAGCTTTCTTT. Combining the CDR3 with reference TRBV7-3 and TRBJ1-1 gives the whole variable domain GAGVSQTPSNKVTEKGKYVELRCDPISGHTALYWYRQSLGQGPEFLIYFQGTGAADDSGLPNDRFFAVRPEGSVSTLKIQRTERGDSAVYLCASSLTVNTEAFFGQGTRLTVV.